Listed here is a single T cell receptor beta chain. Trimming left V 0 bases short and J 2 bases short, with 10 bases between. Per germline, CDR1 KGHSH and CDR2 LQKENI. CDR3 length equals 15 residues. One to two pinch biopsies were taken from the rectum during colonoscopy. The entry originates in a study of pediatric ulcerative colitis. The table came from immunoSEQ multiplex PCR; TCRdb's copy has only in-frame clones and leaves some out. The sample shows tens of thousands of clones, around 80% of them seen only once. The TCR originated in a boy between 10 and 17 years old with mild ulcerative colitis. The chain joins TRBV18 to TRBJ1-2, with D uncertain. What was sequenced was gut tissue. CDR3 region: CASSPPMGRNYGYTF. The CDR3 DNA reads TGTGCCAGCTCACCACCCATGGGGAGGAACTATGGCTACACCTTC. Variable domain in full (rest from reference TRBV18 and TRBJ1-2): NAGVMQNPRHLVRRRGQEARLRCSPMKGHSHVYWYRQLPEEGLKFMVYLQKENIIDESGMPKERFSAEFPKEGPSILRIQQVVRGDSAAYFCASSPPMGRNYGYTFGSGTRLTVV.